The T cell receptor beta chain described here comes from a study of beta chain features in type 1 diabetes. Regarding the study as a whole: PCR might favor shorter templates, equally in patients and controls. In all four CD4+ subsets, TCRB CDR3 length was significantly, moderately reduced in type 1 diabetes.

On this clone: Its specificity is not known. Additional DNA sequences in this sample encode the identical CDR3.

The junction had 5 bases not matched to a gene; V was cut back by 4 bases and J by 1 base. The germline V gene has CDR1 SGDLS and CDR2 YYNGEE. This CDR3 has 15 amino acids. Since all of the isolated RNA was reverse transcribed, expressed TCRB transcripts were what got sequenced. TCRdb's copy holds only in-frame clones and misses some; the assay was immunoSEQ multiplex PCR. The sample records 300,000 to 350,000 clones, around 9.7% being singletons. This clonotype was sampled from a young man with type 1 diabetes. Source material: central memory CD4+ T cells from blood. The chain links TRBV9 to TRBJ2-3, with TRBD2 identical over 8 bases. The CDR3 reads CASSFGGDGTDTQYF. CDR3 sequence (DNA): TGTGCCAGCAGCTTCGGGGGGGATGGCACAGATACGCAGTATTTT.